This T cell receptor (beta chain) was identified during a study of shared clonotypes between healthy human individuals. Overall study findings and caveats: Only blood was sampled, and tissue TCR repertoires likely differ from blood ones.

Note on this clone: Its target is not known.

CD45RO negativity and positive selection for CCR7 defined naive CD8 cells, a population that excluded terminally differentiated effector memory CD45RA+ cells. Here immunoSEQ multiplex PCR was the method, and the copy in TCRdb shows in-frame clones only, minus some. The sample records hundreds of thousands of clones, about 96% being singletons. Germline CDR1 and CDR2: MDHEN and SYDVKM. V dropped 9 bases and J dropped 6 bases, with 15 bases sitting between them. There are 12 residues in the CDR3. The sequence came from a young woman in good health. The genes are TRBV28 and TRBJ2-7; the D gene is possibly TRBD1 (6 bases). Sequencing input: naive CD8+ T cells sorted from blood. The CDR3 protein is CASNQGFGEQYF. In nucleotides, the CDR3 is TGTGCCAGTAACCAGGGGTTCGGCGAGCAGTACTTC.